This TCR beta chain derives from a study of tumor-infiltrating lymphocytes in primary liver carcinoma. Study information: Both sexes were represented among patients, who were 30 to 69 years old.

CDR3 size: 13 residues. Germline CDR1 reads MNHNS; CDR2 reads SASEGT. With 6 bases removed from V and 1 base from J, the gap between germline ends came to 6 bases. Taking about 20-31 mg of unsorted bulk tissue, the authors co-extracted RNA and DNA. Surgeons treated the primary liver carcinoma of the patients by surgical resection. The study, taken as a whole, reports: Tumors significantly exceeded blood in top-250-clone fraction (p = 0.039). In tumor-adjacent and tumor-blood pairs, overlap was lower than in tumor region pairs.

The template, roughly 0.45 ug total RNA, yielded TCR beta cDNA made with a constant-region primer. Three nested multiplex PCR rounds of slightly modified ARM-PCR generated TCR beta libraries. The two initial PCR rounds, about 9 cycles each, used TRBV1-TRBV30 forward and C-beta reverse primers. Each CDR3 protein gets one entry after TCRdb re-called the multiplex PCR reads with MiXCR. Of about 120,000 distinct CDR3 sequences listed, roughly 70% are singletons. There are many counts of this clonotype. What it binds is not known. The specimen was tumor-adjacent normal liver tissue. The J gene is TRBJ2-2, the V gene TRBV6-1, with D possibly matching TRBD2 (5 bases). This TCR was recovered from a woman aged 55-69 years with primary liver carcinoma and hepatitis B virus infection. This CDR3 is CASRDLNTGELFF. CDR3 DNA sequence: TGTGCCAGCAGGGACTTGAACACCGGGGAGCTGTTTTTT.